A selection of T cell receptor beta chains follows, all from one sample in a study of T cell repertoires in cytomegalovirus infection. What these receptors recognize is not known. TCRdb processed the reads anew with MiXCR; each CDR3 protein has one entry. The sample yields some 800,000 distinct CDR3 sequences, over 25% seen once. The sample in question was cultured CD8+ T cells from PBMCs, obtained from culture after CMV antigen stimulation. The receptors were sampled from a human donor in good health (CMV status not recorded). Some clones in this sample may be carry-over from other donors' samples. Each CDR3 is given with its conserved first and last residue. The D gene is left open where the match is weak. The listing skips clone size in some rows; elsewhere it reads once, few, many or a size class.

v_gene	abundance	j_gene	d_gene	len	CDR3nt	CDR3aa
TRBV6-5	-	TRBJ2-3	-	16	TGTGCCAGCAGTATGGGACTGATTCCTAGCACAGATACGCAGTATTTT	CASSMGLIPSTDTQYF
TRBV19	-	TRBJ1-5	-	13	TGTGCCAGTAGTACGACAGGCCCGGAGCCCCAGCATTTT	CASSTTGPEPQHF
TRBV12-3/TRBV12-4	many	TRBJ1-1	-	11	TGTGCCAGCAGTTTGGCGGCTGAAGCTTTCTTT	CASSLAAEAFF
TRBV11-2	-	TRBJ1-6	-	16	TGTGCCAGCAGCTTAGATGATCCCGCACCCATAGGCACCCTCCACTTT	CASSLDDPAPIGTLHF
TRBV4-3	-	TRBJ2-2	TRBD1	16	TGCGCCAGCAGCCAAGATAACAGGGGGTGGGACGGGGAGCTGTTTTTT	CASSQDNRGWDGELFF
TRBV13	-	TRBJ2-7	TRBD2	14	TGTGCCAGCAGCCGTAGCGGGGGTTCCTACGAGCAGTACTTC	CASSRSGGSYEQYF
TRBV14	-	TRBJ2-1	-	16	TGTGCCAGCAGCCAACTTGCTGGCCCCTCCTACAATGAGCAGTTCTTC	CASSQLAGPSYNEQFF
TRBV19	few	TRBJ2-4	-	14	TGTGCCAGTAGCCACCCAGCAGCCAAAAACATTCAGTACTTC	CASSHPAAKNIQYF
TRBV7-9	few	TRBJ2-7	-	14	TGTGCCAGCAGCTCCCCTAAACGCCCACGGGAGCAGTACTTC	CASSSPKRPREQYF
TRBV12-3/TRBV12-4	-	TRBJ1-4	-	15	TGTGCCAGCAGTTTTTCAAGACATTTGGGAGAAAAACTGTTTTTT	CASSFSRHLGEKLFF
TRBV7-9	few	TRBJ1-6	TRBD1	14	TGTGCCAGCAGCCTGACAGGGGAGAATTCACCCCTCCACTTT	CASSLTGENSPLHF
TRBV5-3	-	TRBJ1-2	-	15	TGTGCCAGCAGCTTGAGGCAGGGATGGATCCATGGCTACACCTTC	CASSLRQGWIHGYTF
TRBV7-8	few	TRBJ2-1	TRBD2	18	TGTGCCAGCAGCTTAAAGATGTCTAGCGGGGGGCCGGGAAATGAGCAGTTCTTC	CASSLKMSSGGPGNEQFF
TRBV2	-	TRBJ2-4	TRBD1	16	TGTGCCAGCAGTACTGGGACAGGGGCGTCCAAAAACATTCAGTACTTC	CASSTGTGASKNIQYF
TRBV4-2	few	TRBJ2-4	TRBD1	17	TGTGCCAGCAGCCAAGAGGCAGGGGGATCAGCCAAAAACATTCAGTACTTC	CASSQEAGGSAKNIQYF
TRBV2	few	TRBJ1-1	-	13	TGTGCCAGCAGTGACCCCGGGGACACTGAAGCTTTCTTT	CASSDPGDTEAFF
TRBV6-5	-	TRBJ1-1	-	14	TGTGCCAGCAGTTACGCGGGGGAGAACACTGAAGCTTTCTTT	CASSYAGENTEAFF
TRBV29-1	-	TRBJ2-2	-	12	TGCAGCGTTGAACCGGGCACCGGGGAGCTGTTTTTT	CSVEPGTGELFF
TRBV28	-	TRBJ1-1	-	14	TGTGCCAGCAGTGTCATCAGGGGGAACACTGAAGCTTTCTTT	CASSVIRGNTEAFF
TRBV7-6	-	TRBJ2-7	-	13	TGTGCCAGCAGCTCCGACCAGTGGTACGAGCAGTACTTC	CASSSDQWYEQYF
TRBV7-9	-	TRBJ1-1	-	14	TGTGCCAGCAGCCCTGTTAGGGGCACCACTGAAGCTTTCTTT	CASSPVRGTTEAFF
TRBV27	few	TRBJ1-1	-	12	TGTGCCAGCAGTTTACTTGCGGCTGAAGCTTTCTTT	CASSLLAAEAFF
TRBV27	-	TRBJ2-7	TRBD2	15	TGTGCCAGCAGTTTATTGCGGCCTCGCGGGGGCGAGCAGTACTTC	CASSLLRPRGGEQYF
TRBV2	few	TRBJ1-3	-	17	TGTGCCAGCAGTGAATCCCGTGGTCCTCTCTCTGGAAACACCATATATTTT	CASSESRGPLSGNTIYF
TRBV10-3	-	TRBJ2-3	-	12	TGTGCCATCAGAACGAACGGAGATACGCAGTATTTT	CAIRTNGDTQYF
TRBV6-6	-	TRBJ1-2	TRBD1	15	TGTGCCAGCAGTCTATTTCGACAGGGTCAATATGGCTACACCTTC	CASSLFRQGQYGYTF
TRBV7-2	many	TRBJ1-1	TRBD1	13	TGTGCCAGCAGCTTTAGGGACAGGCATGAAGCTTTCTTT	CASSFRDRHEAFF
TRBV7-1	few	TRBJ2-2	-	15	TGTGCCAGCAGCTCAACCAGGGAGGACACCGGGGAGCTGTTTTTT	CASSSTREDTGELFF
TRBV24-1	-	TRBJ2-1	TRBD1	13	TGTGCCACCAGTGTGGACAGGGCAAATGAGCAGTTCTTC	CATSVDRANEQFF
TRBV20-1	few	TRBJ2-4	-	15	TGCAGTGCTAGAGATAGATCGCAGACCAAAAACATTCAGTACTTC	CSARDRSQTKNIQYF
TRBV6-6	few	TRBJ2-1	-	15	TGTGCCAGCACCCCCCCGGGACAAAACTACAATGAGCAGTTCTTC	CASTPPGQNYNEQFF
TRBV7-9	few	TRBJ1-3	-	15	TGTGCCAGCAGCTATACCCCCCGCAGGGGAGACACCATATATTTT	CASSYTPRRGDTIYF
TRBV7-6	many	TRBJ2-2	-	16	TGTGCCAGCAGCCCCTCTTGGGGGGCGAACACCGGGGAGCTGTTTTTT	CASSPSWGANTGELFF
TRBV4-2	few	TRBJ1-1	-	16	TGTGCCAGCAGCCCTACATCCCCGGTTTTCCACACTGAAGCTTTCTTT	CASSPTSPVFHTEAFF
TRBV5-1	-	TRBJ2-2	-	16	TGCGCCAGCAGCTTGGAAGGGGAGATGAACACCGGGGAGCTGTTTTTT	CASSLEGEMNTGELFF
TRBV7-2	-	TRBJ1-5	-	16	TGTGCCAGCAGCTTAGGCGCCAGTGATAGCAATCAGCCCCAGCATTTT	CASSLGASDSNQPQHF
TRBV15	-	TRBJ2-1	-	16	TGTGCCACCAGCGCCGGAAGAGGGCGGGGAGGTATTGAGCAGTTCTTC	CATSAGRGRGGIEQFF
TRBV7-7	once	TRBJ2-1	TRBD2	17	TGTGCCAACAGTAAAAATAGCGGGGGGCTATCCTACAATGAGCAGTTCTTC	CANSKNSGGLSYNEQFF
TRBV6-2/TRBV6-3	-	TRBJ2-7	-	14	TGTGCCACCGGGCTAGAGGCCCAGCACTACGAGCAGTACTTC	CATGLEAQHYEQYF
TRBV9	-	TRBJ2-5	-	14	TGTGCCAGCAGCGTAGAAGGTGGGGAAGAGACCCAGTACTTC	CASSVEGGEETQYF
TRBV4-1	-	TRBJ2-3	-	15	TGCGCCAGCAGCCCTATGGGGTCTAGCACAGATACGCAGTATTTT	CASSPMGSSTDTQYF
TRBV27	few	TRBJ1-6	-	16	TGTGCCAGCTCCGGATTGACAGATAGTTATAATTCACCCCTCCACTTT	CASSGLTDSYNSPLHF
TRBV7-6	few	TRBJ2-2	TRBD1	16	TGTGCCAGCAGCGCCCGGACAGGGGGAAATACCGGGGAGCTGTTTTTT	CASSARTGGNTGELFF
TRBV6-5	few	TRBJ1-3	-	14	TGTGCCAGCAGTTACGACATCTCTGGAAACACCATATATTTT	CASSYDISGNTIYF
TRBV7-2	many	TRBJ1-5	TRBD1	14	TGTGCCAGCAGCTTAGGGGACAGGGATCAGCCCCAGCATTTT	CASSLGDRDQPQHF
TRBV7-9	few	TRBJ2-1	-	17	TGTGCCAGCAGCTTACTGGGGGTGGCCCCCTCGTACAATGAGCAGTTCTTC	CASSLLGVAPSYNEQFF
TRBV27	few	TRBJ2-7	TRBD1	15	TGTGCCAGCAGTCTCCTTGGGACAGTTTCCTACGAGCAGTACTTC	CASSLLGTVSYEQYF
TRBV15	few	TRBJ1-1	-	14	TGTGCCACCAGCAGAGGCCGAGTGGGGAGGGAAGCTTTCTTT	CATSRGRVGREAFF
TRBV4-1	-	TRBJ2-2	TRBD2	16	TGCGCCAGCAGCCTAGCCGGGACTAGCGTTGTCGGGGAGCTGTTTTTT	CASSLAGTSVVGELFF